Below are 24 T cell receptor beta chains sequenced from a single sample in a study of glioma-infiltrating T cells after dendritic cell vaccination. Indicated time point: after dendritic cell vaccination, including at tumor progression/relapse. TCRdb's table, derived via immunoSEQ multiplex PCR, lists solely in-frame clones and lacks some. The sample yields approximately 110,000 clones, 90% seen once. The material sequenced was blood, taken after dendritic cell vaccination. These receptors were obtained from a human donor with glioblastoma.

The chain joins TRBV5-1 to TRBJ2-1, with 9 bases aligning to TRBD2. The V and J ends lost 5 bases and 5 bases, in that order; junction bases with no gene match: 8. The CDR3 is 15 amino acids. CDR1 and CDR2 from the germline V gene are SGHRS and YFSETQ. The CDR3 nucleotides are TGCGCCAGCAGGCCCCCAGCGGGAGGAGACAATGAGCAGTTCTTC. Translated, it gives CASRPPAGGDNEQFF.

The chain carries TRBV30 and TRBJ1-1, with D hard to call. Trimming took 1 base from V and 0 from J, leaving 12 bases between them. Germline assignment: CDR1 GTSNPN and CDR2 SVGIG (reference sequence). The CDR3 has 15 residues. The CDR3 reads CAWSGTEPMNTEAFF. CDR3 in DNA: TGTGCCTGGAGTGGAACAGAACCTATGAACACTGAAGCTTTCTTT.

This sequence joins TRBV12-2 and TRBJ2-7; the listed D gene, TRBD2, was not tested against the DNA. TRBV12-2 is termed a pseudogene. This CDR3 comprises 15 residues. In DNA, the CDR3 is TGTGCAAGTCGCTTGCCCAGAACTAGCAGCTACGAGCAGTACTTC. This sequence encodes CASRLPRTSSYEQYF.

V is TRBV7-8 and J is TRBJ1-3; 8 bases align to TRBD1. The CDR3 runs 16 residues. Per germline, CDR1 SGHVS and CDR2 FQNEAQ. V gave up 0 bases and J gave up 0 bases; unmatched junction bases: 1. DNA for the CDR3: TGTGCCAGCAGCTTAGCGGGACAGGTCTCTGGAAACACCATATATTTT. Translating it yields CASSLAGQVSGNTIYF.

The V call is TRBV25-1, the J call TRBJ2-6; TRBD1 aligns across 8 bases. Germline values: CDR1 MGHDK, CDR2 SYGVNS. The J segment lost 0 bases and the V segment lost 3 bases, leaving 7 bases of the junction unmatched. The CDR3 runs 18 residues. The CDR3 here is CASSDVTGVNSGANVLTF. In DNA, the CDR3 is TGTGCCAGCAGTGACGTGACAGGGGTAAACTCTGGGGCCAACGTCCTGACTTTC. Supplemented by reference TRBV25-1 and TRBJ2-6, the full variable domain reads EADIYQTPRYLVIGTGKKITLECSQTMGHDKMYWYQQDPGMELHLIHYSYGVNSTEKGDLSSESTVSRIRTEHFPLTLESARPSHTSQYLCASSDVTGVNSGANVLTFGAGSRLTVL.

V and J are TRBV10-1 and TRBJ1-4; D gene unclear. The CDR3 sequence is 16 residues long. Germline CDR1 WNHNN, CDR2 SYGVQD (reference sequence). V lost 0 bases, J lost 8 bases, and 16 bases lay in between. CDR3 coding DNA: TGCGCCAGCAGTGAGTCGACGGGTCCGTTCGGCGAAAAACTGTTTTTT. This gives the protein CASSESTGPFGEKLFF.

The chain joins TRBV6-5 to TRBJ2-7; 8 nucleotides line up with TRBD1. This CDR3 has 14 residues. Trimming removed 7 bases from V and 8 bases from J; junction bases left unmatched: 13. Germline loops: CDR1 MNHEY, CDR2 SVGAGI. In nucleotides, the CDR3 is TGTGCCAGCACCAGGACAGGGAGGTACATGAAGCAGTACTTC. Its protein is CASTRTGRYMKQYF.

This CDR3 is CASTVWESYNEQFF. The CDR3 DNA is TGTGCCAGCACCGTATGGGAGAGTTACAATGAGCAGTTCTTC. This sequence joins TRBV6-1 and TRBJ2-1, with D perhaps matching TRBD2 (5 bases). The germline V gene has CDR1 MNHNS and CDR2 SASEGT. The CDR3 has 14 residues. Between the trimmed V and J ends, which lost 7 bases and 4 bases, there was a span of 14 bases.

The J gene is TRBJ2-6, the V gene TRBV7-3, with 8 bases identical to TRBD1. The CDR3 is 17 amino acids. V was pared by 5 bases and J by 4 bases, with 10 bases of the junction left unmatched. Germline V gene data show CDR1 as SGHTA and CDR2 as FQGTGA. DNA of the CDR3: TGTGCCAGCAGCCCCGACAGGGGAGGTGCGGGGGCCAACGTCCTGACTTTC. As protein: CASSPDRGGAGANVLTF. Drawing the rest from reference TRBV7-3 and TRBJ2-6, the complete variable domain is GAGVSQTPSNKVTEKGKYVELRCDPISGHTALYWYRQSLGQGPEFLIYFQGTGAADDSGLPNDRFFAVRPEGSVSTLKIQRTERGDSAVYLCASSPDRGGAGANVLTFGAGSRLTVL.

This clone was detected a few times. This chain connects TRBV7-8 to TRBJ2-7; a weak D match, TRBD2 (5 bases). Germline V gives CDR1 SGHVS, CDR2 FQNEAQ. V gave up 4 bases and J gave up 2 bases, with 15 bases separating them. This CDR3 contains 15 residues. Here the CDR3 reads CASSSLRERTYEQYF. CDR3 DNA: TGTGCCAGCAGCTCCCTAAGGGAGCGGACCTACGAGCAGTACTTC. The full variable domain, in which reference TRBV7-8 and TRBJ2-7 provide the parts outside the CDR3, is GAGVSQSPRYKVAKRGQDVALRCDPISGHVSLFWYQQALGQGPEFLTYFQNEAQLDKSGLPSDRFFAERPEGSVSTLKIQRTQQEDSAVYLCASSSLRERTYEQYFGPGTRLTVT.

This chain joins TRBV5-1 and TRBJ2-7, with D tentatively TRBD1 (6 bases). The V end was cut by 3 bases, the J end by 0 bases, with 13 bases between. The CDR3 consists of 15 residues. Germline CDR1 and CDR2: SGHRS and YFSETQ. The CDR3 is CASSSTTGFSYEQYF. CDR3 coding DNA: TGCGCCAGCAGCTCAACTACAGGGTTCTCCTACGAGCAGTACTTC. The whole variable domain, remainder taken from reference TRBV5-1 and TRBJ2-7, is KAGVTQTPRYLIKTRGQQVTLSCSPISGHRSVSWYQQTPGQGLQFLFEYFSETQRNKGNFPGRFSGRQFSNSRSEMNVSTLELGDSALYLCASSSTTGFSYEQYFGPGTRLTVT.

This clone turned up a few times. The chain combines TRBV5-1 with TRBJ1-4; 11 bases agree with TRBD1. CDR1 is SGHRS, CDR2 YFSETQ, per germline. The CDR3 is 15 amino acids. V was clipped by 0 bases and J by 7 bases; unmatched bases: 2. The CDR3 DNA follows: TGCGCCAGCAGCTTGGCGGGGACAGGGGGTGAAAAACTGTTTTTT. Protein: CASSLAGTGGEKLFF.

V is TRBV7-8 and J is TRBJ1-1; D call uncertain. Germline values: CDR1 SGHVS, CDR2 FQNEAQ. CDR3 length: 12 amino acids. V lost 6 bases to trimming and J lost 4 bases, with 9 bases between them. CDR3 sequence: CASRGESTEAFF. The CDR3 DNA is TGTGCCAGCAGGGGAGAGAGCACTGAAGCTTTCTTT.

The chain has TRBV6-5 and TRBJ2-7; the D gene is possibly TRBD1 (6 bases). Trimming cost V 6 bases and J 6 bases, with 18 bases left between them. From germline, CDR1 is MNHEY and CDR2 SVGAGI. The CDR3 contains 14 residues. The CDR3 sequence is CASRPRTAFLEQYF. In DNA, the CDR3 is TGTGCCAGCAGACCTAGGACAGCTTTCCTCGAGCAGTACTTC.

The chain carries TRBV2 and TRBJ2-5; D possibly corresponds to TRBD1 (5 bases). Germline assignment: CDR1 SNHLY and CDR2 FYNNEI. CDR3 size: 13 residues. V lost 6 bases and J 1 base, leaving 9 bases between the germline ends. The CDR3 reads CASRPDSQETQYF. Written as DNA, the CDR3 is TGTGCCAGCAGGCCCGACAGCCAAGAGACCCAGTACTTC.

V is TRBV2 and J is TRBJ2-7; possible D gene TRBD1, 6 bases. The CDR3 is 14 amino acids. The germline gives CDR1 SNHLY, CDR2 FYNNEI. V was cut by 6 bases and J by 3 bases, with 15 bases left in between. CDR3 in DNA: TGTGCCAGCAGACTCCGGGACATCAGCTACGAGCAGTACTTC. This sequence encodes CASRLRDISYEQYF. Based on the CDR3 plus reference TRBV2 and TRBJ2-7, the full variable domain is EPEVTQTPSHQVTQMGQEVILRCVPISNHLYFYWYRQILGQKVEFLVSFYNNEISEKSEIFDDQFSVERPDGSNFTLKIRSTKLEDSAMYFCASRLRDISYEQYFGPGTRLTVT.

The chain couples TRBV5-1 to TRBJ2-2, with 11 bases lining up with TRBD1. J gave up 4 bases and V 4 bases, and 15 bases lay outside the gene matches. The CDR3 contains 19 residues. Germline lookup yields CDR1 SGHRS and CDR2 YFSETQ. The CDR3 nucleotides read TGCGCCAGCAGCGCTCCTGCGGGACAGGGGGGTTTGATCACCGGGGAGCTGTTTTTT. Encoded protein: CASSAPAGQGGLITGELFF.

The V and J genes are TRBV4-2 and TRBJ2-3; D is perhaps TRBD2 (7 bases). The germline V gene encodes CDR1 LGHNA and CDR2 YNFKEQ. The length of the CDR3 is 18 residues. V lost 4 bases and J lost 0, with 20 bases in between. The CDR3 DNA reads TGTGCCAGCAGCCGCGACGGACGGCGGGGGACAAGCACAGATACGCAGTATTTT. Protein product: CASSRDGRRGTSTDTQYF.

The chain recombines TRBV6-6 with TRBJ1-5; 7 bases agree with TRBD1. The CDR3 has 14 amino acids. The junction had 3 bases not matched to a gene; V was cut back by 2 bases and J by 5 bases. Germline V gene data show CDR1 as MNHNY and CDR2 as SVGAGI (reference sequence). CDR3 DNA: TGTGCCAGCAGTTACAGGCAGGGGGATCAGCCCCAGCATTTT. Translated: CASSYRQGDQPQHF.

This chain links TRBV29-1 with TRBJ1-2; 10 nucleotides agree with TRBD1. The V gene's germline CDR1 is SQVTM and CDR2 ANQGSEA. The CDR3 length is 13 residues. The ends lost 6 bases at V and 3 bases at J; junction bases unmatched: 4. The CDR3 reads CSVDRGQYYGYTF. The CDR3 bases are TGCAGCGTAGACAGGGGGCAGTACTATGGCTACACCTTC. Complete variable domain (other parts from reference TRBV29-1 and TRBJ1-2): SAVISQKPSRDICQRGTSLTIQCQVDSQVTMMFWYRQQPGQSLTLIATANQGSEATYESGFVIDKFPISRPNLTFSTLTVSNMSPEDSSIYLCSVDRGQYYGYTFGSGTRLTVV.

As concerns this clone: This same CDR3 is encoded by further DNA sequences in the sample. The rearrangement links TRBV10-3 to TRBJ1-2; D possibly corresponds to TRBD1 (5 bases). V dropped 4 bases and J dropped 6 bases, with 6 bases sitting between them. CDR3 length: 11 residues. From germline, CDR1 is ENHRY and CDR2 SYGVKD. Here the CDR3 reads CAISAGDGYTF. In DNA, the CDR3 is TGTGCCATCAGTGCGGGGGATGGCTACACCTTC.

The chain couples TRBV6-6 to TRBJ1-1; possibly TRBD1 for D (5 bases). V lost 0 bases and J lost 0, with 8 bases in between. Germline V lookup: CDR1 MNHNY, CDR2 SVGAGI (reference sequence). This CDR3 spans 15 amino acids. The CDR3 DNA is TGTGCCAGCAGTTACTCCGCGACAGTGAACACTGAAGCTTTCTTT. Translation: CASSYSATVNTEAFF.

CDR3 bases: TGTGCCAGCACCGTACAGACATCGCCCCAGCATTTT. Translated: CASTVQTSPQHF. The chain employs TRBV28 and TRBJ1-5; D unresolved. The CDR3 length is 12 residues. CDR1 is MDHEN and CDR2 is SYDVKM in the germline V gene. Trimming left V 7 bases short and J 9 bases short, with 13 bases between.

This chain joins TRBV11-3 and TRBJ1-1; D remains unclear. This CDR3 contains 13 residues. Germline-derived CDR1 and CDR2 are SGHNT and YENEEA. V was clipped by 0 bases and J by 1 base, with 3 bases between them. CDR3 nucleotide sequence: TGTGCCAGCAGCTTAGAGGCGAACACTGAAGCTTTCTTT. Amino acid sequence: CASSLEANTEAFF.